This TCR beta chain was observed in a study of T cell responses to AZD1222 COVID-19 vaccine (dated by TCRdb to the early 2020s). With regard to the full study: AZD1222 recipients whose second dose came at about 4 weeks and those whose second dose came at about 12 weeks were combined into one group, since spike-specific TCR depth and breadth did not differ between the two schedules. TCR sequencing was performed for roughly 250 trial participants, of whom some 200 were given two doses of AZD1222 and approximately 26 were given two doses of MenACWY control vaccine. Trial participants were enrolled into age subgroups of 18-55, 56-69 and 70-plus years, which contained around 150, 28 and 57 TCR-sequenced participants, respectively.

With regard to this clone: Its antigen specificity is not known. It has no much larger one-base neighbor in the sample; base qualities were not kept.

The CDR3 regions of human TCRbeta chains were analyzed by immunosequencing. On the study's bioinformatics: TCRs in the repertoires were matched against a reference library of SARS-CoV-2-specific TCRs that had been generated with the MIRA antigen-specificity platform. Breadth meant the fraction of unique TCRs that were SARS-CoV-2-associated, whereas depth meant the fraction of total T cells that were SARS-CoV-2-associated. Using the MIRA data, each spike-specific TCR was assigned both to the spike region to which the TCR was reactive and to a CD4 or CD8 class. Log10-transformed breadth and depth values were compared by one-way ANOVA with Sidak's multiple comparisons tests. TCRdb holds this immuneACCESS table with in-frame rearrangements only. Some clones are missing; in checked studies, unresolved V genes explain under half, and the rest has no known cause. V, J and clone size reflect that table, while D and trimming were determined from the DNA. Across this sample there are 84,000 or so clones, with about 85% seen only once. 1.5% of the sample rests with the top ten.

Here V drops 9 bases and J drops 8 bases, and the junction holds 17 bases not matched to any gene. CDR1 and CDR2 are drawn from the germline V gene: MNHEY, SVGAGI. The CDR3 runs 15 amino acids, cysteine and phenylalanine included. The kept DNA is CDR3 alone, 45 bases in frame from the first base. What the work shows at the level of the full study, not this receptor alone: A significant rise in spike-specific TCR breadth and depth was observed after two AZD1222 doses relative to day 0 and relative to MenACWY recipients. Nearly half of unique spike-specific TCRs reportedly recognized epitopes outside regions mutated in the B.1.351 and B.1.1.7 variants. Because no day 14 peak-response samples were available, the repertoires could be characterized only after the peak T cell response. Participants were mostly white British, with more females than males. The authors suggested clonal diversity may have been underestimated. In the small 56-69-year group, the increase in depth fell short of significance, most likely because of low power. The whole spike protein was spanned by vaccine-associated CD4 TCRs, and dominant responses were seen in regions 160-218 and 743-854. Conclusions about previously exposed vaccinees are limited because only a handful of AZD1222 recipients were SARS-CoV-2 seropositive at baseline.

Taken with the paper, the label for time point translates to: baseline before first vaccination. The vaccinee samples were drawn from two UK trials, COV001 and COV002, one of which was a single-blind randomized controlled phase 2/3 trial testing AZD1222 (ChAdOx1 nCoV-19) in healthy adults. Trial participant PBMC samples were collected at day 0 and day 28 after the second dose for TCRbeta chain sequencing. Sequenced material: peripheral blood, taken on day 0 of AZD1222 vaccination. Rearrangement joined TRBV6-5 to TRBJ2-7; TRBD2 lines up with 9 middle nucleotides. This clonotype was obtained from an adult in good health. At the DNA level, the sequence is TGTGCCAGTTCGGAGCTAGGGCTAGCGGGGAGGAAGCAGTACTTC. Its translation is CASSELGLAGRKQYF.